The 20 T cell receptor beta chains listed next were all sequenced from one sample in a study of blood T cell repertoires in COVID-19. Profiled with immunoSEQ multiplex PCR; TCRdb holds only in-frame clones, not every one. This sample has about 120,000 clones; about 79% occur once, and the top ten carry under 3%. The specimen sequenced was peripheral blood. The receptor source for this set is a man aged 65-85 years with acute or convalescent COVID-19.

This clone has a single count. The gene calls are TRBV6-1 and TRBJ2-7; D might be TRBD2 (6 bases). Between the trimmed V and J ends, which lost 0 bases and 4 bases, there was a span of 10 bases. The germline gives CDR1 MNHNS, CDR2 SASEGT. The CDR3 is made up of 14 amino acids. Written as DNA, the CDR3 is TGTGCCAGCAGTGAAGCCCTTCGGGGGTACGAGCAGTACTTC. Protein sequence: CASSEALRGYEQYF.

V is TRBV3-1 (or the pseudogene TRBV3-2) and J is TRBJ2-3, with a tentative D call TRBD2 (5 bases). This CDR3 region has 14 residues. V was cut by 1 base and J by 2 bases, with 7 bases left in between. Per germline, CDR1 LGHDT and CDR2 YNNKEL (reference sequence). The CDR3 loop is CASSQGGPTDTQYF. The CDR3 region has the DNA TGTGCCAGCAGCCAAGGAGGGCCCACAGATACGCAGTATTTT.

CDR3 in amino acids: CASSTTGGTDTQYF. For the CDR3, the DNA is TGTGCCAGCAGTACGACAGGGGGAACAGATACGCAGTATTTT. J is TRBJ2-3 and V is TRBV6-4; 9 bases fit TRBD1. J was trimmed by 3 bases and V by 5 bases; bases with no gene match: 3. The CDR3 is 14 amino acids. CDR1 MRHNA and CDR2 SNTAGT come from the germline V gene.

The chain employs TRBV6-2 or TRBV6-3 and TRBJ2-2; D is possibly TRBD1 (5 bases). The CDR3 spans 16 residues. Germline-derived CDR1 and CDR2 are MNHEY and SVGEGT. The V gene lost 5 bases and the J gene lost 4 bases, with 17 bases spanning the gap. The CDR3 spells CASSQLQGWSTGELFF. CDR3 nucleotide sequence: TGTGCCAGCAGTCAACTTCAGGGCTGGAGCACCGGGGAGCTGTTTTTT.

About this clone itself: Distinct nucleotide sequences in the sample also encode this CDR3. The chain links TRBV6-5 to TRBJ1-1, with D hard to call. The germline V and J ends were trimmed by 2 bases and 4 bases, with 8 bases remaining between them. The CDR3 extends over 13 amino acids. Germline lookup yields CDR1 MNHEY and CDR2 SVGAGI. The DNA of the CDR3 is TGTGCCAGCAGTTACGAGCGGGGCACTGAAGCTTTCTTT. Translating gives CASSYERGTEAFF.

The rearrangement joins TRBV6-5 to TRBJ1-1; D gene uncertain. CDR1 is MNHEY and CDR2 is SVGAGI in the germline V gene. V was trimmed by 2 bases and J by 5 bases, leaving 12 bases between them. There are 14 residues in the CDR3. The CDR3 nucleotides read TGTGCCAGCAGTTACGGGTCGTCGGGGACTGAAGCTTTCTTT. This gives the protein CASSYGSSGTEAFF.

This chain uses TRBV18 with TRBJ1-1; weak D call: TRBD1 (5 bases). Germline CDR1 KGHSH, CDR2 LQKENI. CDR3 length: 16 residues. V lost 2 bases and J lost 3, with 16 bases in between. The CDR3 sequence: CASSPFPSQGDTEAFF. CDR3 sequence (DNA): TGTGCCAGCTCACCATTCCCGTCGCAGGGTGACACTGAAGCTTTCTTT.

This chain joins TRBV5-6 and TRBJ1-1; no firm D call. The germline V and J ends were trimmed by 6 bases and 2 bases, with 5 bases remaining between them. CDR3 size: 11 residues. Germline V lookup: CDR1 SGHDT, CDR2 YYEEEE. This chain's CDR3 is CASTYNTEAFF. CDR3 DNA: TGTGCCAGCACCTATAACACTGAAGCTTTCTTT.

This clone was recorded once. The CDR3 region has the DNA TGTGCCAGCAGCCGACTAGCGGGTTTCCAAGAGACCCAGTACTTC. Translated, it gives CASSRLAGFQETQYF. This chain connects TRBV14 to TRBJ2-5; 10 nucleotides align to TRBD2. The V segment lost 4 bases and the J segment 1 base; nucleotides outside the gene matches: 3. Germline CDR1 SGHDN, CDR2 FVKESK. There are 15 residues in the CDR3.

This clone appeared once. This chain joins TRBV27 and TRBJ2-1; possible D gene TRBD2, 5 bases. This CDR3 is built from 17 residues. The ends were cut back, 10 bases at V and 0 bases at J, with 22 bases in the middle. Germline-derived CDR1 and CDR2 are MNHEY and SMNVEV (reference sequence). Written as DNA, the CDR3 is TGTGCCACCCAGTGGGGTGCTGGGAGCTACTCCTACAATGAGCAGTTCTTC. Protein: CATQWGAGSYSYNEQFF.

This chain's CDR3 is CASSGSGGPGNTEAFF. The CDR3 DNA reads as TGTGCCAGCTCAGGTTCGGGGGGGCCTGGGAACACTGAAGCTTTCTTT. The chain couples TRBV18 to TRBJ1-1, with a possible D match to TRBD1 (6 bases). The CDR3 sequence is 16 residues long. Germline V gene lookup returns CDR1 KGHSH and CDR2 LQKENI. Trimming removed 5 bases at V and 1 base at J, with 17 bases between.

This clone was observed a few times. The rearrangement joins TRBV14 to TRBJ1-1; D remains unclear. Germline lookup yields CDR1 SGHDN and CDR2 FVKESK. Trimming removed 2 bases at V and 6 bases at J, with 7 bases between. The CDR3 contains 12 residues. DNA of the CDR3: TGTGCCAGCAGCCAATCAACAGCTGAAGCTTTCTTT. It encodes CASSQSTAEAFF.

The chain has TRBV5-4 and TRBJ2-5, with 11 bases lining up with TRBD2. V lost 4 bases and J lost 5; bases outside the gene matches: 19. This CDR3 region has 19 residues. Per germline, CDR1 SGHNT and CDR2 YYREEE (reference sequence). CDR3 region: CASSPGSALAGGVWETQYF. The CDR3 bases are TGTGCCAGCAGCCCCGGGAGTGCCCTAGCGGGGGGTGTGTGGGAGACCCAGTACTTC.

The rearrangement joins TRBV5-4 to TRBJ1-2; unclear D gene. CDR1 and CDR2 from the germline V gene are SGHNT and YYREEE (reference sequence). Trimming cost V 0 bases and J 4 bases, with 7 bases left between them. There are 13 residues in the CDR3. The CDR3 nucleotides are TGTGCCAGCAGCTTGGCAGGTGGCTATGGCTACACCTTC. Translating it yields CASSLAGGYGYTF.

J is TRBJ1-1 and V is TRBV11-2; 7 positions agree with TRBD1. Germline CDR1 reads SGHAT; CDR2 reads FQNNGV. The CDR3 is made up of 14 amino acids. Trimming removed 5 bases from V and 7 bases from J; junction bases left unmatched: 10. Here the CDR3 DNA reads TGTGCCAGCAGCCTGACAGGGAGGAGGGGTGAAGCTTTCTTT. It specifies CASSLTGRRGEAFF.

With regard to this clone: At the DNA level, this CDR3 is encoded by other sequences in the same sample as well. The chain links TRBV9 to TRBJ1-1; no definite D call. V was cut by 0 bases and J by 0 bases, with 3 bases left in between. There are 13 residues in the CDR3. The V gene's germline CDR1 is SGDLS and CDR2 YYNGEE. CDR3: CASSVAVNTEAFF. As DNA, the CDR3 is TGTGCCAGCAGCGTAGCGGTGAACACTGAAGCTTTCTTT.

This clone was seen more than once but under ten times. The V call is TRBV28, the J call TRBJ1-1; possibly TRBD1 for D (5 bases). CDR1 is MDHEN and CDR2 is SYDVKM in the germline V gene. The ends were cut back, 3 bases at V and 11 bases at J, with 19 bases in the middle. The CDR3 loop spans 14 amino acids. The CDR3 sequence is CASSFQSPAGSAFF. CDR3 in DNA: TGTGCCAGCAGTTTTCAGAGTCCGGCAGGGTCGGCTTTCTTT.

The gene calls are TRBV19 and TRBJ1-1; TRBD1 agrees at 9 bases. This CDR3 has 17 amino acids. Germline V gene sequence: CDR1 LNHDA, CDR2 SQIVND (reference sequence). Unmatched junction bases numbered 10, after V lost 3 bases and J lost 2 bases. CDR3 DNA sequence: TGTGCCAGTAGTATCGGAACAGGGGGCTATCTCAACACTGAAGCTTTCTTT. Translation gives CASSIGTGGYLNTEAFF.

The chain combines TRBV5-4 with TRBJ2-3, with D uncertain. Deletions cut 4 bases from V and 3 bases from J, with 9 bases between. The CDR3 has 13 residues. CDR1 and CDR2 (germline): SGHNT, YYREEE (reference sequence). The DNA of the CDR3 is TGTGCCAGCAGCCTAAAACCGACAGATACGCAGTATTTT. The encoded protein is CASSLKPTDTQYF. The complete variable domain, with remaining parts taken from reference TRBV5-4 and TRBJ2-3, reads ETGVTQSPTHLIKTRGQQVTLRCSSQSGHNTVSWYQQALGQGPQFIFQYYREEENGRGNFPPRFSGLQFPNYSSELNVNALELDDSALYLCASSLKPTDTQYFGPGTRLTVL.

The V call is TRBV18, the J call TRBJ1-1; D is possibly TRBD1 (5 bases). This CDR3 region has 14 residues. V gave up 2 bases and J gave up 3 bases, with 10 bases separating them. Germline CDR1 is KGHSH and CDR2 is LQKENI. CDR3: CASSPAGLDTEAFF. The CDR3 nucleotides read TGTGCCAGCTCACCAGCAGGGCTCGACACTGAAGCTTTCTTT. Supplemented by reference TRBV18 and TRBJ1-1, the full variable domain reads NAGVMQNPRHLVRRRGQEARLRCSPMKGHSHVYWYRQLPEEGLKFMVYLQKENIIDESGMPKERFSAEFPKEGPSILRIQQVVRGDSAAYFCASSPAGLDTEAFFGQGTRLTVV.